The sequence of this T cell receptor beta chain was determined in a study of CD8 T cells in ankylosing spondylitis (dated by TCRdb to about 2017). For context, the study as a whole: The study profiled T cell receptor beta repertoires in healthy donors and ankylosing spondylitis patients to find disease-linked TCR variants. Peripheral blood was sampled, and synovial fluid was also collected from ankylosing spondylitis patients. The full study cohort was made up of 25 to 30 ankylosing spondylitis patients and roughly 100 healthy donors. Overall study outcomes, separate from this receptor: Some motif variants were previously reported in synovial fluid and blood of reactive arthritis patients, suggesting common disease-initiation mechanisms. A TCR beta motif of several highly homologous amino acid variants appeared characteristic of blood from ankylosing spondylitis patients. The disease-linked clones were reported to be significantly enriched in matched synovial fluid samples from ankylosing spondylitis patients. In peripheral blood, the disease-linked clones were found at relatively low frequencies and had a CD8+ phenotype.

Sequencing was performed on an Illumina HiSeq 2500. Quantitative 5'-RACE with molecular barcodes was used to prepare TCR beta libraries. The paper's data handling went like this. Disease-linked TCR variants were identified with a new computational method built on a probabilistic model of VDJ rearrangement. TCRdb reran the public reads through fastp at Q25 and MiXCR, keeping productive beta chains. Every CDR3 protein is listed once, alongside the most common genes and DNA of its rows. The V and J calls reflect TCRdb's pipeline rather than the authors' work. Counted in this sample were approximately 400,000 distinct CDR3 sequences; about 24% of them appeared once. 0.89% of the sample lies in the top ten. Details on this clonotype: Its antigen is unknown. No quality values exist for individual bases; no much larger clone is one base distant.

CDR1 and CDR2 were assigned from the germline V gene as SQVTM and ANQGSEA. Inclusive of the bounding cysteine and phenylalanine, the CDR3 is 12 residues long. Only CDR3 DNA is held: 36 bases, read in frame from base 1. V loses 5 bases of germline sequence and J loses 3 bases, and the interval between the two ends is 10 bases. The receptor was isolated from a male donor with ankylosing spondylitis. The chain was built from TRBV29-1 and TRBJ2-5; the D gene is perhaps TRBD1, from 6 matching bases. Sequencing used blood, either unsorted or a sorted T cell fraction (not recorded which). The DNA is TGCAGCGTTTTACAGGGAGAAGAGACCCAGTACTTC. The resulting protein is CSVLQGEETQYF.